This entry lists 28 T cell receptor beta chains sequenced from one sample in a study of blood T cell repertoires in COVID-19. Measured with immunoSEQ multiplex PCR; TCRdb has only the in-frame clones, and not every one. The data hold about 55,000 clones, with 82% observed a single time. Sequenced sample: peripheral blood. These receptors came from a man older than 75 with COVID-19, enrolled during active disease.

The rearrangement links TRBV6-4 to TRBJ1-5, with 8 bases lining up with TRBD1. The germline gives CDR1 MRHNA, CDR2 SNTAGT. Trimming took 5 bases from V and 6 from J; bases not matched to a gene: 6. CDR3 length: 14 amino acids. CDR3 bases: TGTGCCAGCAGTCAAATACAGGGGGGTCAGCCCCAGCATTTT. As protein: CASSQIQGGQPQHF.

V and J are TRBV5-1 and TRBJ1-1, with 9 positions matching TRBD1. Germline-derived CDR1 and CDR2 are SGHRS and YFSETQ. The V segment lost 2 bases and the J segment 3 bases; nucleotides outside the gene matches: 8. CDR3 length: 16 residues. The DNA for the CDR3 is TGCGCCAGCAGCTTCGGGACAGGGACTGGAGACACTGAAGCTTTCTTT. It codes for CASSFGTGTGDTEAFF.

The chain employs TRBV7-2 and TRBJ2-1; 10 bases line up with TRBD2. The CDR3 has 18 amino acids. J lost 0 bases, V lost 2 bases, and 7 bases had no gene match. Germline V lookup: CDR1 SGHTA, CDR2 FQGNSA. The DNA of the CDR3 is TGTGCCAGCAGCTTAAGGGCTAGCGGGGGAAGCTCCTACAATGAGCAGTTCTTC. Its protein product is CASSLRASGGSSYNEQFF.

V is TRBV7-2 and J is TRBJ2-7; D is perhaps TRBD2 (6 bases). In germline, CDR1 is SGHTA, CDR2 FQGNSA. The CDR3 extends over 15 amino acids. V gave up 5 bases and J gave up 3 bases, with 17 bases separating them. CDR3 in DNA: TGTGCCAGCAGCCCCTACCAACTAGCAAGCTACGAGCAGTACTTC. Protein sequence: CASSPYQLASYEQYF.

The V call is TRBV27, the J call TRBJ2-3; 11 bases are shared with TRBD1. This CDR3 is 15 amino acids long. Germline V gives CDR1 MNHEY, CDR2 SMNVEV (reference sequence). With V trimmed by 3 bases and J by 5 bases, 4 bases remained unmatched. This CDR3 reads CASSLDRGLGDTQYF. CDR3 bases: TGTGCCAGCAGTTTGGACAGGGGGCTTGGAGATACGCAGTATTTT.

The J gene is TRBJ2-2, the V gene TRBV2, with D maybe TRBD1 (6 bases). CDR3 length equals 16 residues. Trimming left V 7 bases short and J 4 bases short, with 19 bases between. Germline values: CDR1 SNHLY, CDR2 FYNNEI. The CDR3 spells CASMSRGFRATGELFF. CDR3 nucleotide sequence: TGTGCCAGCATGAGCAGGGGCTTTCGGGCCACCGGGGAGCTGTTTTTT. The full variable domain, with the rest looked up from reference TRBV2 and TRBJ2-2, is EPEVTQTPSHQVTQMGQEVILRCVPISNHLYFYWYRQILGQKVEFLVSFYNNEISEKSEIFDDQFSVERPDGSNFTLKIRSTKLEDSAMYFCASMSRGFRATGELFFGEGSRLTVL.

The V gene is TRBV30, the J gene TRBJ2-7; tentatively, D is TRBD1 (5 bases). V was cut by 0 bases and J by 6 bases, with 12 bases left in between. The CDR3 is 13 amino acids. The germline gives CDR1 GTSNPN, CDR2 SVGIG (reference sequence). The CDR3 loop reads CAWSVHGRGEQYV. The CDR3 bases are TGTGCCTGGAGTGTTCACGGAAGGGGCGAGCAGTACGTC.

The chain's CDR3 is CASSLATAYGYTF. For the CDR3, the DNA is TGTGCCAGCAGCTTAGCAACTGCCTATGGCTACACCTTC. The genes are TRBV7-6 and TRBJ1-2; D unresolved. V was cut by 0 bases and J by 4 bases, with 6 bases left in between. This CDR3 contains 13 residues. Germline loops: CDR1 SGHVS, CDR2 FNYEAQ.

The chain has TRBV28 and TRBJ1-2; D is unresolved. The CDR3 extends over 14 amino acids. The germline V and J ends were trimmed by 2 bases and 2 bases, with 9 bases remaining between them. Germline CDR1 and CDR2: MDHEN and SYDVKM. The CDR3 region is CASSLNWANYGYTF. For the CDR3, the DNA is TGTGCCAGCAGTTTAAATTGGGCCAACTATGGCTACACCTTC.

This chain links TRBV4-3 with TRBJ2-2, with 7 bases aligning to TRBD2. Germline CDR1 LGHNA, CDR2 YSLEER. The CDR3 totals 16 residues. The ends lost 0 bases at V and 10 bases at J; junction bases unmatched: 11. The CDR3 sequence: CASSQDGVHSGPELFF. The DNA of the CDR3 is TGCGCCAGCAGCCAAGATGGGGTCCATAGCGGGCCGGAGCTGTTTTTT.

This chain connects TRBV3-1 (or the pseudogene TRBV3-2) to TRBJ1-1, with 11 bases identical to TRBD1. With 4 bases clipped from V and 6 bases from J, the junction kept 4 bases outside the gene matches. There are 14 residues in the CDR3. Germline values: CDR1 LGHDT, CDR2 YNNKEL (reference sequence). The CDR3 loop reads CASSPSDRGPEAFF. The CDR3 DNA sequence: TGTGCCAGCAGCCCCTCGGACAGGGGGCCTGAAGCTTTCTTT.

The V call is TRBV4-2, the J call TRBJ2-5; TRBD2 matches 15 bases. This CDR3 is 18 amino acids long. From germline, CDR1 is LGHNA and CDR2 YNFKEQ. Losses at the gene ends were 1 base for V and 5 bases for J; bases not matched to a gene: 8. CDR3 in DNA: TGTGCCAGCAGCCAAGGTGGACTAGCGGGGGGGGGTCGTGAGACCCAGTACTTC. It encodes CASSQGGLAGGGRETQYF.

The chain recombines TRBV6-5 with TRBJ1-2; possible D gene TRBD1, 6 bases. V dropped 6 bases and J dropped 2 bases, with 10 bases sitting between them. The CDR3 extends over 13 amino acids. Germline V gene lookup returns CDR1 MNHEY and CDR2 SVGAGI. CDR3 DNA: TGTGCCAGCAGCAGTGGACAGAACTATGGCTACACCTTC. It yields the protein CASSSGQNYGYTF.

This chain's CDR3 is CASRGAPPPYEQYF. The CDR3 coding sequence is TGTGCCAGTAGGGGGGCCCCCCCTCCCTACGAGCAGTACTTC. The genes are TRBV19 and TRBJ2-7; the D gene is possibly TRBD1 (6 bases). This CDR3 has 14 amino acids. V gave up 6 bases and J gave up 2 bases, with 14 bases separating them. Germline-derived CDR1 and CDR2 are LNHDA and SQIVND (reference sequence).

This clone was counted once. CDR3 sequence: CSVVGGPGGGYNEQFF. CDR3 nucleotides: TGCAGCGTTGTCGGCGGACCGGGAGGAGGCTACAATGAGCAGTTCTTC. The chain carries TRBV29-1 and TRBJ2-1; 7 positions agree with TRBD2. Germline loops: CDR1 SQVTM, CDR2 ANQGSEA. This CDR3 comprises 16 residues. With 4 bases clipped from V and 3 bases from J, the junction kept 12 bases outside the gene matches.

The gene calls are TRBV19 and TRBJ1-2, with D perhaps TRBD1 (5 bases). The CDR3 runs 15 residues. V lost 5 bases and J lost 7, with 20 bases in between. Germline V gene sequence: CDR1 LNHDA, CDR2 SQIVND (reference sequence). The CDR3 sequence is CASSVGRGLSAGYTF. The CDR3 DNA reads as TGTGCCAGTAGTGTTGGACGGGGGTTAAGTGCTGGCTACACCTTC.

J is TRBJ1-2 and V is TRBV7-8; the match to TRBD1 covers 7 bases. Germline assignment: CDR1 SGHVS and CDR2 FQNEAQ. V shed 2 bases and J 3 bases; nucleotides not matched to a gene: 6. The CDR3 covers 15 residues. The CDR3 is CASSLQGVGDYGYTF. DNA of the CDR3: TGTGCCAGCAGCTTACAGGGGGTTGGGGACTATGGCTACACCTTC.

There are a few counts of this clone. This chain uses TRBV5-1 with TRBJ2-7; a possible D gene is TRBD2 (6 bases). Trimming cost V 4 bases and J 0 bases, with 17 bases left between them. This CDR3 is 16 amino acids long. The germline CDR1 and CDR2 sequences are SGHRS and YFSETQ. CDR3 protein: CASSPGDSISSYEQYV. The CDR3 coding sequence is TGCGCCAGCAGCCCCGGGGACTCCATAAGCTCCTACGAGCAGTACGTC.

The J gene is TRBJ1-2, the V gene TRBV29-1; possibly TRBD1 for D (5 bases). CDR1 and CDR2 (germline): SQVTM, ANQGSEA. This CDR3 comprises 15 residues. V was clipped by 1 base and J by 1 base, with 13 bases between them. The CDR3 here is CSVEAPARDNYGYTF. CDR3 in DNA: TGCAGCGTTGAAGCCCCCGCCAGGGATAACTATGGCTACACCTTC.

The rearrangement links TRBV18 to TRBJ1-2, with no clear D. V dropped 2 bases and J dropped 8 bases, with 18 bases sitting between them. The CDR3 spans 15 residues. Germline CDR1 KGHSH, CDR2 LQKENI. The DNA for the CDR3 is TGTGCCAGCTCACCAAGGGAGGTGGTTCTGTCGGGCTACACCTTC. Residues: CASSPREVVLSGYTF.

This chain links TRBV6-5 with TRBJ2-4, with a weak D call TRBD2 (6 bases). Germline V gene sequence: CDR1 MNHEY, CDR2 SVGAGI. The length of the CDR3 is 15 residues. Deletions cut 2 bases from V and 3 bases from J, with 11 bases between. CDR3 residues: CASSYREIYKNIQYF. The CDR3 DNA follows: TGTGCCAGCAGTTACCGGGAGATTTACAAAAACATTCAGTACTTC.

The rearrangement links TRBV2 to TRBJ2-5; tentative D call: TRBD1 (5 bases). Germline CDR1 SNHLY, CDR2 FYNNEI. The V end was cut by 6 bases, the J end by 1 base, with 12 bases between. The CDR3 has 14 amino acids. The CDR3, as DNA: TGTGCCAGCAGATCTAGACAGTCCCAAGAGACCCAGTACTTC. This gives the protein CASRSRQSQETQYF.

The chain has TRBV6-1 and TRBJ1-4; possible D gene TRBD1, 5 bases. Looked up from germline, CDR1 is MNHNS and CDR2 is SASEGT. The CDR3 consists of 17 residues. The V and J ends lost 2 bases and 3 bases respectively, with 16 bases between them. The CDR3 sequence: CASSEPAGLVANEKLFF. CDR3 in DNA: TGTGCCAGCAGTGAACCCGCAGGGCTAGTGGCTAATGAAAAACTGTTTTTT.

V is TRBV3-1 (or the pseudogene TRBV3-2) and J is TRBJ2-3; weak D call: TRBD2 (6 bases). Germline assignment: CDR1 LGHDT and CDR2 YNNKEL (reference sequence). CDR3 length: 15 residues. V lost 0 bases to trimming and J lost 1 base, with 8 bases between them. CDR3 protein: CASSQELAGTDTQYF. The DNA for the CDR3 is TGTGCCAGCAGCCAAGAACTAGCAGGCACAGATACGCAGTATTTT.

This chain connects TRBV7-2 to TRBJ2-1, with TRBD2 matching 14 bases. This CDR3 comprises 18 residues. V shed 5 bases and J 5 bases; nucleotides not matched to a gene: 11. Germline CDR1 is SGHTA and CDR2 is FQGNSA. The CDR3: CASSNRLAGGWSNNEQFF. CDR3 nucleotide sequence: TGTGCCAGCAGCAACCGACTAGCGGGGGGGTGGTCGAACAATGAGCAGTTCTTC.

This clone occurred once. The J gene is TRBJ1-2, the V gene TRBV30; D is perhaps TRBD1 (5 bases). The V and J ends lost 4 bases and 13 bases respectively, with 22 bases between them. The length of the CDR3 is 13 residues. Germline-derived CDR1 and CDR2 are GTSNPN and SVGIG (reference sequence). The CDR3 loop is CAWNPSREVPLTF. In DNA, the CDR3 is TGTGCCTGGAACCCCAGCAGGGAGGTCCCTCTCACCTTC.

V gene TRBV6-2 or TRBV6-3 combines with J gene TRBJ1-2, with a possible D match to TRBD1 (5 bases). Trimming pared 4 bases from V and 2 bases from J, leaving 14 bases between. Per germline, CDR1 MNHEY and CDR2 SVGEGT. CDR3 size: 15 residues. The CDR3 is CASSSWTGGNYGYTF. In nucleotides, the CDR3 is TGTGCCAGCAGTTCCTGGACGGGGGGAAACTATGGCTACACCTTC.

This clone occurred a few times. Here the CDR3 DNA reads TGTGCCAGTAGTATAAGGGCTAGCGGGTCCTACGAGCAGTACTTC. Its protein product is CASSIRASGSYEQYF. This rearrangement joins TRBV19 to TRBJ2-7; 8 positions agree with TRBD2. The CDR3 contains 15 residues. After removal of 2 bases from V and 1 base from J, the junction contained 4 bases not matched to a gene. Looked up from germline, CDR1 is LNHDA and CDR2 is SQIVND (reference sequence).